This T cell receptor (beta chain) was sequenced in a study of shared clonotypes between healthy human individuals. Study-level background: There were three CD4 naive, three CD4 memory, two CD8 naive and one CD8 memory plates per donor.

The CDR3 covers 15 residues. CDR1 and CDR2 (germline): SEHNR, FQNEAQ (reference sequence). V was clipped by 4 bases and J by 6 bases, with 16 bases between them. Notes on the study in general: The study generally estimated greater richness for naive than memory subsets.

Those who donated were healthy HIV-negative adults, with no recent acute infections or vaccinations reported. TCRdb's table, derived via immunoSEQ multiplex PCR, lists solely in-frame clones and lacks some. The data contain under 1,100,000 clones, about 84% of them seen just once; the ten biggest clones take up under 0.8%. In regard to this clone: Its antigen is not identified. A much larger clone differs by one base, so this may be a read error.

Specimen: memory CD4+ T cells from PBMCs. As for subset: CD45RA-negative fraction. The chain combines TRBV7-9 with TRBJ1-5; D is perhaps TRBD1 (5 bases). The clonotype originates from a young man in good health. Some clones in this sample may be carry-over from other donors' samples. Written as DNA, the CDR3 is TGTGCCAGCAGCTCAGGGTTCGAGGGCAGTCAGCCCCAGCATTTT. Translation gives CASSSGFEGSQPQHF.